This T cell receptor (beta chain) stems from a study of control samples from healthy donors and cancer patients. TCRdb's table, derived via immunoSEQ multiplex PCR, lists solely in-frame clones and lacks some. The repertoire holds about 130,000 clones, 80% to 95% seen once, with around 2.1% in the top ten. CDR3 size: 15 residues. The germline V and J ends were trimmed by 2 bases and 7 bases, with 12 bases remaining between them. Germline V gene sequence: CDR1 KGHSH, CDR2 LQKENI. About this clone: Because it lacks the conserved phenylalanine or tryptophan at the end, this CDR3 is likely a read error.

The chain is built from TRBV18 and TRBJ1-6; maybe TRBD1 (5 bases). The material sequenced was blood. The source of this sequence is a woman between 50 and 59 years old in good health. In DNA form, the CDR3 reads TGTGCCAGCTCACCAACCGCAGGGCCCAATTCACCCCTCCACCTT. It encodes CASSPTAGPNSPLHL.